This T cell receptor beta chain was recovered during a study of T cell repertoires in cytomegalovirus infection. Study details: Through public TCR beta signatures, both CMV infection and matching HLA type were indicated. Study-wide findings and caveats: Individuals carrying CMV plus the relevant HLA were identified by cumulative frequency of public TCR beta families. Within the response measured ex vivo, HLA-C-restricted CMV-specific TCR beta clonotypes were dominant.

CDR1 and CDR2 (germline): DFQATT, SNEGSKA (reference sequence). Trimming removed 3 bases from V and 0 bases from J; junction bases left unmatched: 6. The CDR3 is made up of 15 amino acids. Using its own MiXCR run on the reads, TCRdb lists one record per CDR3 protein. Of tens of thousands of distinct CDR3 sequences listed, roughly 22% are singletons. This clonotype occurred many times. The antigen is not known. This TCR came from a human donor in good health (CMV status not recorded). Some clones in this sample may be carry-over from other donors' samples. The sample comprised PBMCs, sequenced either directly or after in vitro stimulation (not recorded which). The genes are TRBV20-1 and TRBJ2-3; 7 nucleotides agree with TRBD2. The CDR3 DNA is TGCAGTGCTAGTGGGCGGGGGTCTAGCACAGATACGCAGTATTTT. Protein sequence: CSASGRGSSTDTQYF.